This T cell receptor (beta chain) derives from a study of chemoradiotherapy in HPV16-positive cancers. Produced via immunoSEQ multiplex PCR; TCRdb's table is partial and in-frame only. Of around 23,000 clones listed, over 85% are singletons. The germline CDR1 and CDR2 sequences are SGHTA and FQGTGA. The trim removed 1 base at V and 0 bases at J, leaving 16 bases unmatched. CDR3 length: 20 residues. This TCR came from a human donor with HPV-associated anogenital cancer. The chain joins TRBV7-3 to TRBJ2-5; 8 nucleotides line up with TRBD2. The starting material was blood, obtained from a patient who underwent chemoradiotherapy. The CDR3 protein is CASSLIPTNRRGADQETQYF. CDR3 nucleotide sequence: TGTGCCAGCAGCTTAATACCGACCAACAGGCGGGGGGCCGACCAAGAGACCCAGTACTTC.